This T cell receptor beta chain was sequenced for a study of T cell responses to AZD1222 COVID-19 vaccine. Study-wide results and limits: Only after the peak T cell response were repertoires sampled.

With 3 bases clipped from V and 1 base from J, the junction kept 5 bases outside the gene matches. Germline CDR1 is MGHRA and CDR2 is YSYEKL. The CDR3 spans 15 residues. Worth noting for this clone: Antigen specificity is unknown.

The repertoire was sequenced with immunoSEQ multiplex PCR; TCRdb's copy has only in-frame clones and lacks some. The sample has roughly 140,000 clones, approximately 91% seen once. V and J are TRBV4-1 and TRBJ2-5; 7 nucleotides line up with TRBD2. The material sequenced was peripheral blood, taken after recovery from COVID-19. The TCR sequence derives from an adult who had recovered from COVID-19. CDR3 sequence: CASSQPGRVQETQYF. The CDR3 nucleotides are TGCGCCAGCAGCCAGCCAGGGAGGGTCCAAGAGACCCAGTACTTC.